This entry concerns a single T cell receptor beta chain. This sample was included in a study of neoadjuvant anti-PD-1 for oral cavity cancer. Study in general: Patients mostly received three to four biweekly nivolumab doses at 3 mg/kg before surgery.

Sequencing was performed with immunoSEQ multiplex PCR; in TCRdb, only in-frame clones are kept and a portion is missing. This sample has roughly 60,000 clones, with around four fifths found just once. Trimming cost V 3 bases and J 5 bases; bases outside gene matches: 11. The CDR3 runs to 17 residues. Germline V gene data show CDR1 as SNHLY and CDR2 as FYNNEI. The material sequenced was PBMCs, taken before nivolumab (anti-PD-1) treatment. The J gene is TRBJ1-5, the V gene TRBV2; TRBD1 matches 9 bases. This TCR was sampled from a person aged 40 to 85 with oral cavity squamous cell carcinoma. CDR3 protein: CASSEGWGQGKDQPQHF. CDR3 in DNA: TGTGCCAGCAGTGAGGGATGGGGACAGGGTAAGGATCAGCCCCAGCATTTT.